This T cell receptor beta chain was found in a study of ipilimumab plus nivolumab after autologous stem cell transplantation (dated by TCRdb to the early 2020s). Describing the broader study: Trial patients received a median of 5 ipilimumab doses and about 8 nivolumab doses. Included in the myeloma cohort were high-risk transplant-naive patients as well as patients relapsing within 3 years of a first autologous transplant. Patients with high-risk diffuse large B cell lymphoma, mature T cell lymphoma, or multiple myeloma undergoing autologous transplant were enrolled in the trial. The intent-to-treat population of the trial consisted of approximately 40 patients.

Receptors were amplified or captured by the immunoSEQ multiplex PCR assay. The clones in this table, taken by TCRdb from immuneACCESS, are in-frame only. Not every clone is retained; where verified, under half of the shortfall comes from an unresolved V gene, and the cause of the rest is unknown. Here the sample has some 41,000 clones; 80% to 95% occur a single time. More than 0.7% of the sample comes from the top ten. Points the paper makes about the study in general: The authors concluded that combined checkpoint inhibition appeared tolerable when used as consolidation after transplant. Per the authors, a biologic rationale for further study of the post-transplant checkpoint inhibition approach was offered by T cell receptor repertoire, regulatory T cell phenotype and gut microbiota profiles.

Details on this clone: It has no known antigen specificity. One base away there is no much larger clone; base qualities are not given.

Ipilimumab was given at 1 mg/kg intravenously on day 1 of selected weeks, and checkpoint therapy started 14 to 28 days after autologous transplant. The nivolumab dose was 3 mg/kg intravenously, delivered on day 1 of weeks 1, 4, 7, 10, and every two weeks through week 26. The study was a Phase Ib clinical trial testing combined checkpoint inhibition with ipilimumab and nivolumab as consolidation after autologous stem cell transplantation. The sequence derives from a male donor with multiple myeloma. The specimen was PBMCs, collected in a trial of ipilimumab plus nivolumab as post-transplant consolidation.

In nucleotides, the sequence is TGTGCCAGCAGTTTACTCCCCACTGAAGCTTTCTTT. Translated, it gives CASSLLPTEAFF. The chain uses TRBV28 and TRBJ1-1, with no D gene named confidently. V and J lose 2 bases and 4 bases, and a span of 5 bases separates them. CDR1 and CDR2 are drawn from the germline V gene: MDHEN, SYDVKM. The CDR3 sequence holds 12 residues, the cysteine and phenylalanine included. Only the CDR3 portion is preserved as DNA: 36 bases, with reading frame beginning at the first base.